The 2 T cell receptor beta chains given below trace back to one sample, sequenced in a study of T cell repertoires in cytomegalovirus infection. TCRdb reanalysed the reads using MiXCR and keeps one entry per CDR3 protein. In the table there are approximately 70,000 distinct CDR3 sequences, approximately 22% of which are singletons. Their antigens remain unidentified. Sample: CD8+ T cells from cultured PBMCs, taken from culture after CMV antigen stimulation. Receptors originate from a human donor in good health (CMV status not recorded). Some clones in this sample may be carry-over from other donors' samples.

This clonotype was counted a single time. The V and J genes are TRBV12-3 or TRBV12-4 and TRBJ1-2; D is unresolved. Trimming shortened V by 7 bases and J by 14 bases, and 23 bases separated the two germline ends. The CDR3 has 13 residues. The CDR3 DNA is TGTGCCAGCACCTCCGGGCCAGGCGCGTCGGGAACCTTC. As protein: CASTSGPGASGTF.

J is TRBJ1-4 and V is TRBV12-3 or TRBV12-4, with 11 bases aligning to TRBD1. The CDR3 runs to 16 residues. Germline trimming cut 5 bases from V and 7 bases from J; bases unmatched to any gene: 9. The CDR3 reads CASSLGQGGRGEKLFF. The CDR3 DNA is TGTGCCAGCAGTCTGGGACAGGGGGGTAGAGGTGAAAAACTGTTTTTT.